Listed below are T cell receptor beta chains from one sample, sequenced in a study of CD4 T cells in relation to SARS-CoV-2 and coronaviruses. The repertoire was sequenced with immunoSEQ multiplex PCR; TCRdb's copy has only in-frame clones and lacks some. Of about 59,000 clones in the sample, roughly 88% were seen once. Sequenced input: memory CD4+ T cells from PBMCs. The source of these receptors is a human donor in good health. Each CDR3 is given with its conserved first and last residue. Rows give clone size only sometimes, using once, few, many, or a class for an expanded clone.

J: TRBJ2-1
size: .
V: TRBV19
CDR3: CASSPSPRTGVNNEQFF

J: TRBJ1-2
size: .
V: TRBV19
CDR3: CASSPRTGEGYGYTF

J: TRBJ1-2
size: .
V: TRBV30
CDR3: CAWIHKGAYTF

J: TRBJ2-1
size: .
V: TRBV19
CDR3: CASSKLAGVVNEQFF

J: TRBJ2-3
size: .
V: TRBV6-5
CDR3: CASRLQAGGTDTQYF

J: TRBJ2-3
size: .
V: TRBV4-2
CDR3: CASSPQGPNTDTQYF

J: TRBJ2-5
size: .
V: TRBV5-1
CDR3: CASSLVFQETQYF

J: TRBJ1-1
size: once
V: TRBV28
CDR3: CASSGGRTEAFF

J: TRBJ1-4
size: .
V: TRBV5-5
CDR3: CASSRNSVLNEKLFF

J: TRBJ2-3
size: .
V: TRBV14
CDR3: CASSHLGLGGSTDTQYF

J: TRBJ1-5
size: .
V: TRBV18
CDR3: CASSPQGPYSNQPQHF